The rows below give T cell receptor beta chains drawn from one sample of a study of cytomegalovirus exposure and HLA in healthy donors. Clones were sequenced by immunoSEQ multiplex PCR, and TCRdb holds only the in-frame ones, with some missing. There are some 190,000 clones in the sample; 75% to 85% occur only once, and roughly 1.5% lies in the top ten. The sequencing sample was made of PBMCs. Receptors were obtained from a man between 18 and 35 years old in good health and CMV-seronegative. CDR3s include the opening cysteine and the closing phenylalanine or tryptophan. Fields, in order: clone size, CDR3 length, V gene, D gene, J gene, CDR3 DNA, CDR3 protein. D genes are given only for firm matches. Only some rows state a clone size, as once, few, many or a class for expanded clones.

>.|15|TRBV6-5|TRBD1|TRBJ2-3
TGTGCCAGCAGACAACCGGGACAGGACACAGATACGCAGTATTTT
CASRQPGQDTDTQYF
>.|16|TRBV4-2|TRBD2|TRBJ2-3
TGTGCCAGCAGCCAGGCTTTAGCGGGAGGACGAGATACGCAGTATTTT
CASSQALAGGRDTQYF
>.|12|TRBV5-1|.|TRBJ2-2
TGCGCCAGCCGACAAGGAGGCGGGGAGCTGTTTTTT
CASRQGGGELFF
>.|15|TRBV15|TRBD2|TRBJ2-1
TGTGCCACCAGCAGAGAGCCTAGCGGCTACAATGAGCAGTTCTTC
CATSREPSGYNEQFF
>.|14|TRBV6-1|TRBD1|TRBJ1-1
TGTGCCAGCAGTCGGGACAGGGGAAGCACTGAAGCTTTCTTT
CASSRDRGSTEAFF
>.|16|TRBV10-3|TRBD2|TRBJ2-3
TGTGCCATCAGTGGAGCCAGCGGGGGGGGTGCAGATACGCAGTATTTT
CAISGASGGGADTQYF
>.|15|TRBV6-5|.|TRBJ2-3
TGTGCCAGCAGTTACTCCCGGGACAACACAGATACGCAGTATTTT
CASSYSRDNTDTQYF
>once|16|TRBV7-8|TRBD1|TRBJ1-4
TGTGCCAGCAGCTTAGGAGGACAGGGACCGAATGAAAAACTGTTTTTT
CASSLGGQGPNEKLFF
>.|16|TRBV28|TRBD1|TRBJ1-2
TGTGCCAGCACTTTCACGGGGACAGGGAACGCCTATGGCTACACCTTC
CASTFTGTGNAYGYTF
>.|13|TRBV6-6|.|TRBJ1-2
TGTGCCAGCAGTCCCGAGAATATCTATGGCTACACCTTC
CASSPENIYGYTF
>.|15|TRBV5-1|.|TRBJ2-3
TGCGCCAGCAGCTCCCTTCGGGGAGACCCAGATACGCAGTATTTT
CASSSLRGDPDTQYF
>.|15|TRBV5-4|TRBD1|TRBJ2-1
TGTGCCAGCAAAACCGGGACAGGGGACTACAATGAGCAGTTCTTC
CASKTGTGDYNEQFF
>.|12|TRBV2|.|TRBJ1-2
TGTGCCAGCAGTCAAGAGGGGCCCGGCTACACCTTC
CASSQEGPGYTF
>.|12|TRBV30|.|TRBJ2-1
TGTGCCTGGGGACCTGATAGGGGTTATCGGTTCTTC
CAWGPDRGYRFF
>.|16|TRBV5-4|.|TRBJ2-3
TGTGCCAGCAGACCCACCGGGACAAGTAGCACAGATACGCAGTATTTT
CASRPTGTSSTDTQYF
>few|14|TRBV7-9|.|TRBJ1-2
TGTGCCAGCAGCCTAGAACCCAGGGCCTATGGCTACACCTTC
CASSLEPRAYGYTF
>few|16|TRBV4-1|TRBD2|TRBJ2-3
TGCGCCAGCAGCCAAAGGACTAGCGGATACACAGATACGCAGTATTTT
CASSQRTSGYTDTQYF
>.|15|TRBV6-5|.|TRBJ1-2
TGTGCCAGCAGTTACTCGAATCCCTATAACTATGGCTACACCTTC
CASSYSNPYNYGYTF
>few|15|TRBV5-4|TRBD2|TRBJ2-1
TGTGCCAGCAGCTTGGACGGGCTGGGGGGGAATGAGCAGTTCTTC
CASSLDGLGGNEQFF
>.|14|TRBV2|TRBD1|TRBJ1-2
TGTGCCAGCAGTCCCGGGGACAGAGCCTATGGCTACACCTTC
CASSPGDRAYGYTF
>.|16|TRBV7-2|TRBD2|TRBJ2-5
TGTGCCAGCAGCTTAGGGTTTAGCGGGAGGTTAGAGACCCAGTACTTC
CASSLGFSGRLETQYF
>.|14|TRBV6-4|TRBD2|TRBJ2-1
TGTGCCAGCAGACGACTAGCGGGAGGAGTTGAGCAGTTCTTC
CASRRLAGGVEQFF
>.|14|TRBV6-6|.|TRBJ2-7
TGTGCCAGCAGTTACCCAGACCGCGCAGGGGAGCAGTACTTC
CASSYPDRAGEQYF
>.|16|TRBV4-1|TRBD2|TRBJ2-7
TGCGCCAGCAGCCAAGCTGGGGGAGGGCTTGCAGGCGAGCAGTACTTC
CASSQAGGGLAGEQYF
>.|12|TRBV15|.|TRBJ2-7
TGTGCCACCAGCTTTCGTTCCTACGAGCAGTACTTC
CATSFRSYEQYF
>once|12|TRBV18|.|TRBJ2-7
TGTGCCAGCTCCTCGTCCGGGTACGAGCAGTACTTC
CASSSSGYEQYF
>.|14|TRBV12-2|.|TRBJ1-1
TGTGCAAGTCGCTTAATTGTGCCCTATACTGAAGCTTTCTTT
CASRLIVPYTEAFF
>.|16|TRBV14|TRBD1|TRBJ1-6
TGTGCCAGCAGCCAAGAATGGACAGGGTCTAATTCACCCCTCCACTTT
CASSQEWTGSNSPLHF
>.|13|TRBV28|TRBD1|TRBJ2-7
TGTGCCACCCGGGACAGGGTCCCCCTCGAGCAGTACTTC
CATRDRVPLEQYF
>once|14|TRBV7-8|.|TRBJ2-7
TGTGCCAGCAGCTTAGACGGCGGTTTCTACGAGCAGTACTTC
CASSLDGGFYEQYF
>.|15|TRBV7-9|TRBD1|TRBJ2-7
TGTGCCAGCAGCTCAGACCGGGACAGGGGCTACGAGCAGTACTTC
CASSSDRDRGYEQYF
>once|14|TRBV27|.|TRBJ1-5
TGTGCCAGCAGTTTCAGGGGTCCCGGCCAGCCCCAGCATTTT
CASSFRGPGQPQHF
>.|12|TRBV29-1|.|TRBJ1-5
TGCAGATCTAGCGGGGAAGATCAGCCCCAGCATTTT
CRSSGEDQPQHF
>.|13|TRBV6-1|.|TRBJ2-7
TGTGCCAGCGCCTATTTGGGAGCCTACGAGCAGTACTTC
CASAYLGAYEQYF
>.|15|TRBV27|TRBD1|TRBJ1-6
TGTGCCAGCACCCCAGGGGGCTCCTATAATTCACCCCTCCACTTT
CASTPGGSYNSPLHF
>.|12|TRBV30|.|TRBJ1-1
TGTGCCTGGACTCAGGGATTCACCGAAGCTTTCTTT
CAWTQGFTEAFF
>.|17|TRBV5-1|TRBD1|TRBJ2-3
TGCGCCAGCAGCTCAACCGCCGGACAGGAAAGCACAGATACGCAGTATTTT
CASSSTAGQESTDTQYF
>few|15|TRBV2|.|TRBJ2-5
TGTGCCAGCAGTGAACAGAGCGGCGGACAAGAGACCCAGTACTTC
CASSEQSGGQETQYF
>few|11|TRBV4-1|.|TRBJ2-1
TGCGCCAGCAGCCAAGACAGGTTTCGGTTCTTC
CASSQDRFRFF
>.|15|TRBV6-5|TRBD2|TRBJ2-3
TGTGCCAGCGCAGGGATGGCGGGGGGCTCAGATACGCAGTATTTT
CASAGMAGGSDTQYF
>.|16|TRBV4-1|TRBD1|TRBJ1-2
TGCGCCAGCAGCCAAACCGGGACAGGGTCTCTTCGCGGCTACACCTTC
CASSQTGTGSLRGYTF
>.|13|TRBV5-1|.|TRBJ2-5
TGCGCCAGCAGCCCGACGGGACAAGAGACCCAGTACTTC
CASSPTGQETQYF
>.|15|TRBV19|.|TRBJ1-2
TGTGCCAGTAGCCTTTCCGGCAGGGTCAACTATGGCTACACCTTC
CASSLSGRVNYGYTF
>.|15|TRBV13|TRBD2|TRBJ2-7
TGTGCCAGCAGTCGGACTAGCGGGGCTACCTACGAGCAGTACTTC
CASSRTSGATYEQYF